The 29 T cell receptor beta chains reported below all come from one sample, sequenced in a study of blood T cells in healthy people across ages. The use of a sample-barcoded 5' primer and a J-beta primer mix characterized a second PCR of roughly 6 to 11 cycles. TCRdb reprocessed the 5' RACE reads via MiXCR and lists one record per CDR3 protein. The sample lists over a million distinct CDR3 sequences, approximately 43% occurring once. The sequenced material came from blood. These receptors all stem from a woman between 18 and 30 years old in good health.

The V gene is TRBV7-2, the J gene TRBJ1-1; D unclear. Trimming took 1 base from V and 6 from J, leaving 12 bases between them. There are 14 residues in the CDR3. In germline, CDR1 is SGHTA, CDR2 FQGNSA. DNA for the CDR3: TGTGCCAGCAGCTTAGAACGACTAATCCCTGAAGCTTTCTTT. This codes for CASSLERLIPEAFF.

The chain is built from TRBV6-5 and TRBJ1-5; D remains unclear. The CDR3 runs to 14 residues. CDR1 and CDR2 from the germline V gene are MNHEY and SVGAGI. V shed 3 bases and J shed 4 bases, with 10 bases lying between them. DNA for the CDR3: TGTGCCAGCAGTTATGGCAGAACAAATCAGCCCCAGCATTTT. It yields the protein CASSYGRTNQPQHF.

The V and J genes are TRBV6-6 and TRBJ1-2; perhaps TRBD1 as D (6 bases). The germline V gene encodes CDR1 MNHNY and CDR2 SVGAGI (reference sequence). Trimming cost V 6 bases and J 6 bases, with 14 bases left between them. This CDR3 has 13 amino acids. The CDR3 DNA reads as TGTGCCAGCAGCTCACAGGGTATGGATGGCTACACCTTC. Residues: CASSSQGMDGYTF.

The chain is built from TRBV3-1 and TRBJ2-7, with 9 bases that match TRBD2. Germline values: CDR1 LGHDT, CDR2 YNNKEL (reference sequence). The CDR3 has 15 residues. After removal of 2 bases from V and 2 bases from J, the junction contained 4 bases not matched to a gene. The CDR3 DNA is TGTGCCAGCAGCCAAAGCGGGGGGCTGACCTACGAGCAGTACTTC. It is translated as CASSQSGGLTYEQYF.

This clonotype showed up just a few times. The chain uses TRBV10-3 and TRBJ1-4, with unresolved D. This CDR3 has 16 residues. The V end lost 0 bases, the J end lost 6 bases, and 14 bases lay between the germline ends. CDR1 is ENHRY, CDR2 SYGVKD, per germline. The CDR3 nucleotides read TGTGCCATCAGTGAGTCGAAAGCCAGCTTTGATGAAAAACTGTTTTTT. It translates to CAISESKASFDEKLFF.

This chain links TRBV7-2 with TRBJ2-5, with TRBD1 identical over 7 bases. The CDR3 has 14 residues. Germline lookup yields CDR1 SGHTA and CDR2 FQGNSA. The junction had 8 bases not matched to a gene; V was cut back by 6 bases and J by 4 bases. The CDR3 here is CASRPTTGLETQYF. The DNA for the CDR3 is TGTGCCAGCAGACCCACGACAGGGTTAGAGACCCAGTACTTC.

The chain is built from TRBV7-9 and TRBJ2-1, with TRBD2 identical over 8 bases. J gave up 1 base and V 4 bases, and 15 bases lay outside the gene matches. The CDR3 runs to 19 residues. CDR1 is SEHNR and CDR2 is FQNEAQ in the germline V gene (reference sequence). The CDR3 reads CASSSDRSGMFGSYNEQFF. DNA of the CDR3: TGTGCCAGCAGCTCGGATCGTAGCGGGATGTTTGGATCCTACAATGAGCAGTTCTTC. Together with reference TRBV7-9 and TRBJ2-1, the CDR3 gives the full variable domain: DTGVSQNPRHKITKRGQNVTFRCDPISEHNRLYWYRQTLGQGPEFLTYFQNEAQLEKSRLLSDRFSAERPKGSFSTLEIQRTEQGDSAMYLCASSSDRSGMFGSYNEQFFGPGTRLTVL.

This clonotype was detected only a few times. The V call is TRBV20-1, the J call TRBJ1-2, with D possibly matching TRBD1 (6 bases). The CDR3 spans 13 residues. V gave up 7 bases and J gave up 5 bases, with 17 bases separating them. Germline V CDR1 and CDR2: DFQATT, SNEGSKA (reference sequence). The CDR3 region has the DNA TGCAGTGTTGGTGACAGGACAAAGTATGGCTACACCTTC. Its protein is CSVGDRTKYGYTF.

V is TRBV12-5 and J is TRBJ1-2, with D possibly matching TRBD1 (5 bases). Trimming left V 5 bases short and J 4 bases short, with 14 bases between. The germline V gene encodes CDR1 LGHNT and CDR2 FRNRAP. The CDR3 runs to 14 residues. The CDR3 loop is CASGVATVFYGYTF. The CDR3 DNA sequence: TGTGCTAGTGGTGTGGCGACAGTGTTCTATGGCTACACCTTC. Supplemented by reference TRBV12-5 and TRBJ1-2, the full variable domain reads DARVTQTPRHKVTEMGQEVTMRCQPILGHNTVFWYRQTMMQGLELLAYFRNRAPLDDSGMPKDRFSAEMPDATLATLKIQPSEPRDSAVYFCASGVATVFYGYTFGSGTRLTVV.

This clonotype was picked up a small number of times. The chain is built from TRBV10-3 and TRBJ1-4; 9 nucleotides match TRBD1. CDR1 is ENHRY and CDR2 is SYGVKD in the germline V gene. V shed 7 bases, J shed 8 bases, and the junction held 5 bases outside the gene matches. CDR3 length: 13 residues. In DNA, the CDR3 is TGTGCCATCAAAGGACAGGGGAACGAAAAACTGTTTTTT. Translating it yields CAIKGQGNEKLFF.

This clonotype was observed a few times. This rearrangement joins TRBV15 to TRBJ1-4; 8 nucleotides match TRBD1. This CDR3 has 14 residues. V was clipped by 6 bases and J by 5 bases; unmatched bases: 5. Germline values: CDR1 LNHNV, CDR2 YYDKDF (reference sequence). The CDR3 loop is CATSIRQGNEKLFF. The CDR3 DNA is TGTGCCACCAGTATCAGACAGGGGAATGAAAAACTGTTTTTT.

The chain links TRBV7-2 to TRBJ2-1; D remains ambiguous. Per the germline V gene, CDR1 is SGHTA and CDR2 is FQGNSA. This CDR3 comprises 13 residues. V was pared by 4 bases and J by 9 bases, with 13 bases between. The CDR3 protein is CASSSHAVSEQFF. DNA of the CDR3: TGTGCCAGCAGCTCCCACGCAGTGAGTGAGCAGTTCTTC.

This chain uses TRBV19 with TRBJ1-5; D might be TRBD1 (5 bases). In germline, CDR1 is LNHDA, CDR2 SQIVND (reference sequence). The CDR3 is 15 residues long. V lost 6 bases and J 2 bases, leaving 14 bases between the germline ends. CDR3 nucleotide sequence: TGTGCCAGTAGAACCGGGACCTTGGGCAATCAGCCCCAGCATTTT. It specifies CASRTGTLGNQPQHF.

CDR3 bases: TGTGCCACCAGCAGTTATGGGGGAGCAGGACTGTGTAGCTACACCTTC. It codes for CATSSYGGAGLCSYTF. The J gene is TRBJ1-2, the V gene TRBV15; D is perhaps TRBD1 (5 bases). Germline CDR1 is LNHNV and CDR2 is YYDKDF (reference sequence). The CDR3 covers 16 residues. Trimming pared 3 bases from V and 9 bases from J, leaving 23 bases between.

The chain recombines TRBV25-1 with TRBJ1-4; 10 positions agree with TRBD1. V shed 2 bases and J 8 bases; nucleotides not matched to a gene: 5. Germline loops: CDR1 MGHDK, CDR2 SYGVNS. This CDR3 has 15 residues. CDR3 sequence (DNA): TGTGCCAGCAGTGAAGTCGGGACAGGGGAGGAAAAACTGTTTTTT. It yields the protein CASSEVGTGEEKLFF. The entire variable domain, with the rest obtained from reference TRBV25-1 and TRBJ1-4, is as follows: EADIYQTPRYLVIGTGKKITLECSQTMGHDKMYWYQQDPGMELHLIHYSYGVNSTEKGDLSSESTVSRIRTEHFPLTLESARPSHTSQYLCASSEVGTGEEKLFFGSGTQLSVL.

This chain joins TRBV21-1 and TRBJ1-1; the table's D call, TRBD1, was not checked against the DNA. TRBV21-1 constitutes a pseudogene. The CDR3 totals 17 residues. The CDR3 nucleotides are TGTGCCAGCAGCAAGATGACAGGGGGAAGAGTGGGCACTGAAGCTTTCTTT. Its protein is CASSKMTGGRVGTEAFF.

This chain connects TRBV2 to TRBJ2-3; D is unclear. The CDR3 runs 12 residues. Germline values: CDR1 SNHLY, CDR2 FYNNEI. V lost 6 bases and J 5 bases, leaving 9 bases between the germline ends. For the CDR3, the DNA is TGTGCCAGCAGGGTTTCGATAGATACGCAGTATTTT. As protein: CASRVSIDTQYF. Drawing the rest from reference TRBV2 and TRBJ2-3, the complete variable domain is EPEVTQTPSHQVTQMGQEVILRCVPISNHLYFYWYRQILGQKVEFLVSFYNNEISEKSEIFDDQFSVERPDGSNFTLKIRSTKLEDSAMYFCASRVSIDTQYFGPGTRLTVL.

The table lists this clonotype with a few counts. The rearrangement uses TRBV28 and TRBJ1-2, with D perhaps TRBD1 (5 bases). This CDR3 contains 15 residues. The germline V gene has CDR1 MDHEN and CDR2 SYDVKM. V lost 4 bases to trimming and J lost 2 bases, with 14 bases between them. CDR3: CASSSPAGYNYGYTF. The CDR3 DNA reads TGTGCCAGCAGTTCCCCCGCAGGGTACAACTATGGCTACACCTTC.

The CDR3 region is CGGQLTPNEKLFF. The CDR3 DNA reads as TGTGGGGGTCAGTTAACCCCTAATGAAAAACTGTTTTTT. The chain couples TRBV2 to TRBJ1-4, with no clear D. The CDR3 is made up of 13 amino acids. CDR1 is SNHLY, CDR2 FYNNEI, per germline. Together with reference TRBV2 and TRBJ1-4, the CDR3 gives the full variable domain: EPEVTQTPSHQVTQMGQEVILRCVPISNHLYFYWYRQILGQKVEFLVSFYNNEISEKSEIFDDQFSVERPDGSNFTLKIRSTKLEDSAMYFCGGQLTPNEKLFFGSGTQLSVL.

This chain links TRBV5-5 with TRBJ1-1, with D possibly being TRBD1 (6 bases). Trimming cost V 2 bases and J 5 bases, with 16 bases left between them. Germline CDR1 and CDR2: SGHKS and YYEKEE (reference sequence). The CDR3 is 15 residues long. The CDR3 loop reads CASSFGPGAWTEAFF. DNA of the CDR3: TGTGCCAGCAGCTTTGGGCCAGGGGCTTGGACTGAAGCTTTCTTT. Based on the CDR3 plus reference TRBV5-5 and TRBJ1-1, the full variable domain is DAGVTQSPTHLIKTRGQQVTLRCSPISGHKSVSWYQQVLGQGPQFIFQYYEKEERGRGNFPDRFSARQFPNYSSELNVNALLLGDSALYLCASSFGPGAWTEAFFGQGTRLTVV.

Concerning this clonotype itself: It may be a read error: a sequence one base away is much more abundant. The chain has TRBV20-1 and TRBJ2-7; 9 positions agree with TRBD2. Germline lookup yields CDR1 DFQATT and CDR2 SNEGSKA (reference sequence). Unmatched junction bases numbered 14, after V lost 2 bases and J lost 12 bases. The CDR3 length is 14 residues. CDR3 loop: CSARLSGGQETRYF. The CDR3 DNA follows: TGCAGTGCTAGACTGAGCGGGGGGCAAGAGACCCGGTACTTC.

In this sample, this clonotype turned up many times. The rearrangement joins TRBV6-4 to TRBJ2-3; the D gene is possibly TRBD1 (5 bases). V lost 6 bases to trimming and J lost 2 bases, with 12 bases between them. CDR1 and CDR2 (germline): MRHNA, SNTAGT. The CDR3 covers 14 residues. The CDR3 spells CASREGRDTDTQYF. DNA for the CDR3: TGTGCCAGCAGAGAAGGCAGGGACACAGATACGCAGTATTTT.

J is TRBJ1-5 and V is TRBV6-6; possible D gene TRBD1, 6 bases. Trimming shortened V by 6 bases and J by 0 bases, and 12 bases separated the two germline ends. This CDR3 region has 15 residues. From germline, CDR1 is MNHNY and CDR2 SVGAGI (reference sequence). CDR3 in amino acids: CASRWTAYSNQPQHF. CDR3 nucleotide sequence: TGTGCCAGCAGATGGACAGCATATAGCAATCAGCCCCAGCATTTT.

This clonotype was seen more than once but under ten times. The V gene is TRBV10-3, the J gene TRBJ1-5; D is perhaps TRBD1 (6 bases). Trimming took 6 bases from V and 7 from J, leaving 13 bases between them. The CDR3 totals 13 residues. CDR1 and CDR2 from the germline V gene are ENHRY and SYGVKD. This chain's CDR3 is CAISADRNQPQHF. The CDR3 coding sequence is TGTGCCATCAGCGCAGACAGGAACCAGCCCCAGCATTTT.

This rearrangement joins TRBV4-1 to TRBJ1-6; D not certain. CDR3 length equals 18 residues. Deletions cut 0 bases from V and 0 bases from J, with 12 bases between. Per the germline V gene, CDR1 is MGHRA and CDR2 is YSYEKL. The CDR3, as DNA: TGCGCCAGCAGCCAAGAGGGTTACAGTATCTCCTATAATTCACCCCTCCACTTT. Protein: CASSQEGYSISYNSPLHF.

V and J are TRBV7-2 and TRBJ1-2; D remains ambiguous. The V and J ends lost 5 bases and 0 bases respectively, with 10 bases between them. This CDR3 is 14 amino acids long. Germline loops: CDR1 SGHTA, CDR2 FQGNSA. CDR3 protein: CASSPRTTNYGYTF. DNA for the CDR3: TGTGCCAGCAGCCCCAGGACCACTAACTATGGCTACACCTTC.

CDR3 DNA: TGTGCCAGCAGCCTACGGGACAGCCTGGGCCACGAGCAGTACTTC. Amino acids: CASSLRDSLGHEQYF. The chain couples TRBV9 to TRBJ2-7; 7 bases map to TRBD1. This CDR3 contains 15 residues. From germline, CDR1 is SGDLS and CDR2 YYNGEE. Unmatched junction bases numbered 12, after V lost 4 bases and J lost 5 bases.

This CDR3 reads CASSLQRTATSSYEQYF. In nucleotides, the CDR3 is TGCGCCAGCAGCTTACAAAGGACAGCAACCTCCTCCTACGAGCAGTACTTC. The chain recombines TRBV5-1 with TRBJ2-7; weak D call: TRBD1 (6 bases). Germline V gene data show CDR1 as SGHRS and CDR2 as YFSETQ. CDR3 size: 17 residues. Trimming pared 2 bases from V and 0 bases from J, leaving 18 bases between.

The rearrangement links TRBV7-9 to TRBJ2-1; 7 positions match TRBD2. The length of the CDR3 is 15 residues. The trim removed 5 bases at V and 5 bases at J, leaving 9 bases unmatched. Germline CDR1 and CDR2: SEHNR and FQNEAQ (reference sequence). The CDR3 loop is CASSLGGGGHNEQFF. The CDR3 coding sequence is TGTGCCAGCAGCCTAGGCGGGGGTGGGCACAATGAGCAGTTCTTC. The whole variable domain, filled in from reference TRBV7-9 and TRBJ2-1, reads DTGVSQNPRHKITKRGQNVTFRCDPISEHNRLYWYRQTLGQGPEFLTYFQNEAQLEKSRLLSDRFSAERPKGSFSTLEIQRTEQGDSAMYLCASSLGGGGHNEQFFGPGTRLTVL.